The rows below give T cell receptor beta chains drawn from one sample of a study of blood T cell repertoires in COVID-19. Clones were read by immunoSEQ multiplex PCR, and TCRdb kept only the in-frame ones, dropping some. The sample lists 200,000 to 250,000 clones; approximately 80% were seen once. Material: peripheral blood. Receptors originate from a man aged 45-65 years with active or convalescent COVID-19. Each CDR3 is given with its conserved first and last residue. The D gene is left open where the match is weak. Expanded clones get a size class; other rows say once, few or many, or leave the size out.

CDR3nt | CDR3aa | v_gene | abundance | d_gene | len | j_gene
TGTGCCAGTAGTATAGTCCGGGATAATTCACCCCTCCACTTT | CASSIVRDNSPLHF | TRBV19 | NA | NA | 14 | TRBJ1-6
TGCGCCAGCAGCTCCGATCTAGCGCCTCCCTACAATGAGCAGTTCTTC | CASSSDLAPPYNEQFF | TRBV5-1 | NA | NA | 16 | TRBJ2-1
TGTGCCAGCTCAAGGTTGGGGGACACCTACAATGAGCAGTTCTTC | CASSRLGDTYNEQFF | TRBV18 | NA | NA | 15 | TRBJ2-1
TGTGCCAGCAGCTCAACAGGGGACTATGGCTACACCTTC | CASSSTGDYGYTF | TRBV7-9 | NA | TRBD1 | 13 | TRBJ1-2
TGTGCCAGTAGCGTACAGGGGAGGACTAATGAAAAACTGTTTTTT | CASSVQGRTNEKLFF | TRBV19 | NA | TRBD1 | 15 | TRBJ1-4
TGTGCCAGCAGCTTAGTAGTCCGGGGACAGGGGTCTTATGAGCAGTACTTC | CASSLVVRGQGSYEQYF | TRBV7-9 | NA | TRBD1 | 17 | TRBJ2-7
TGTGCCAGCAGCCCCGACCCGGGACAGGGATACAATGAGCAGTTCTTC | CASSPDPGQGYNEQFF | TRBV7-9 | NA | TRBD1 | 16 | TRBJ2-1
TGTGCCAGTTATAAGACTGGGGGCGGGCCAGGCCGAAATTATGGCTACACCTTC | CASYKTGGGPGRNYGYTF | TRBV19 | few | NA | 18 | TRBJ1-2
TGTGCCAGCAGTCCTGGGACAGGGATGCAGTATTTT | CASSPGTGMQYF | TRBV2 | NA | TRBD1 | 12 | TRBJ2-3
TGTGCCAGCAGCTGGCCCGGGACTAGGGATACCGGGGAGCTGTTTTTT | CASSWPGTRDTGELFF | TRBV5-6 | NA | TRBD2 | 16 | TRBJ2-2
TGTGCCAGCAGCCCGGACAGGGCAGGAGTCGCCTATAATTCACCCCTCCACTTT | CASSPDRAGVAYNSPLHF | TRBV4-2 | few | TRBD1 | 18 | TRBJ1-6
TGTGCCAGCAGTGACGGGACTAGCAGCACAGATACGCAGTATTTT | CASSDGTSSTDTQYF | TRBV6-4 | NA | TRBD2 | 15 | TRBJ2-3
TGCGCCAGCAGCTGGGGAGCGGGAGGTCCGGATACGCAGTATTTT | CASSWGAGGPDTQYF | TRBV5-1 | NA | TRBD2 | 15 | TRBJ2-3
TGTGCCAGCAGCGTAGACTCGGGTACTACCTACGAGCAGTACTTC | CASSVDSGTTYEQYF | TRBV9 | once | NA | 15 | TRBJ2-7
TGTGCCAGCAGCTTATCGGGATATGGCTACACCTTC | CASSLSGYGYTF | TRBV11-1 | NA | NA | 12 | TRBJ1-2
TGTGCCAGCAGTACCCCAAAGGGGACAGGGGCTTCCTATAGCAATCAGCCCCAGCATTTT | CASSTPKGTGASYSNQPQHF | TRBV2 | NA | TRBD1 | 20 | TRBJ1-5
TGTGCCAGCAGCACCGGGACAGGAGCTTTCTTT | CASSTGTGAFF | TRBV28 | NA | TRBD1 | 11 | TRBJ1-1
TGTGCCAGCAGCCACGGTGGGGCTAGCGGGGTCACTGAGCAGTTCTTC | CASSHGGASGVTEQFF | TRBV3-1/TRBV3-2 | few | TRBD2 | 16 | TRBJ2-1